This T cell receptor beta chain was sequenced for a study of blood T cell repertoires in COVID-19. In the study overall: Spain, Italy and the United States supplied samples that represented acute and convalescent COVID-19. The cDNA or gDNA used as material had been derived from T cells, B-cell-depleted T cells, or PBMCs.

Germline V CDR1 and CDR2: ENHRY, SYGVKD. The CDR3 is 17 residues long. The junction had 12 bases not matched to a gene; V was cut back by 10 bases and J by 0 bases. In the source study's methods: Estimation of nucleated cell counts was performed using reference gene primer amplification. TCRdb's table, derived via immunoSEQ multiplex PCR, lists solely in-frame clones and lacks some. The D gene and trimming were derived from the DNA, and the V and J assignments and clone size from that table. There are around 73,000 clones in the sample; 82% occur only once, and 4% to 5% lies in the top ten. This sequence was found in a woman in her fifties or sixties with acute or convalescent COVID-19. This chain connects TRBV10-3 to TRBJ1-5; 10 positions agree with TRBD1. Sequenced sample: peripheral blood. DNA of the CDR3: TGTGCCACGGCGGCGGGACAGGGGACCTATAGCAATCAGCCCCAGCATTTT. Translated, it gives CATAAGQGTYSNQPQHF.